The next 31 T cell receptor beta chains were all read from a single sample in a study of T-cell reconstitution after alpha-beta-depleted transplantation in children listed by TCRdb under 2016. Library preparation was by PCR. For sequencing, an Illumina HiSeq 2500 was employed. TCR library preparation used molecular barcoding, with unique molecular identifiers applied to normalize quantification of the TCRbeta repertoire. In-frame beta chains were kept once TCRdb had trimmed the public reads at Q25 with fastp and called clones with MiXCR. One record per CDR3 amino acid sequence lists the most common genes and DNA. This sample comprises around 380,000 distinct CDR3 sequences, roughly a tenth of them detected only once. The ten most abundant clones make up 4.5% to 6% of the sample. The specimen comprised PBMCs from the stem cell graft donor, sampled from the stem cell graft. These receptors were taken from a human donor who donated a stem cell graft to a child with acute myeloid leukemia.

The chain is built from TRBV2 and TRBJ2-4; unclear D gene. Trimming pared 8 bases from V and 0 bases from J, leaving 14 bases between. This CDR3 is built from 15 residues. The germline V gene has CDR1 SNHLY and CDR2 FYNNEI. The CDR3 region has the DNA TGTGCCAGCCGTTCGAGAGCCTTAGCCAAAAACATTCAGTACTTC. This codes for CASRSRALAKNIQYF.

This clonotype was seen a handful of times. The V gene is TRBV11-2, the J gene TRBJ2-5; TRBD2 matches 7 bases. Germline V gene lookup returns CDR1 SGHAT and CDR2 FQNNGV. The V and J ends lost 2 bases and 5 bases, in that order; junction bases with no gene match: 20. The CDR3 runs to 19 residues. The CDR3 protein is CASSLIWREIELGEETQYF. The CDR3 DNA is TGTGCCAGCAGCTTAATTTGGCGGGAGATAGAGTTGGGGGAGGAGACCCAGTACTTC.

The V and J genes are TRBV12-3 or TRBV12-4 and TRBJ2-1, with D unresolved. V gave up 1 base and J gave up 11 bases, with 15 bases separating them. This CDR3 region has 14 residues. CDR3 protein: CASSLGDGPEKQFF. The CDR3 DNA follows: TGTGCCAGCAGTTTAGGTGACGGACCGGAGAAGCAGTTCTTC.

A few counts support this clonotype. The V and J genes are TRBV10-3 and TRBJ1-1; D is unclear. V was clipped by 7 bases and J by 1 base, with 4 bases between them. The CDR3 loop spans 11 amino acids. Germline-derived CDR1 and CDR2 are ENHRY and SYGVKD. CDR3 residues: CAIMENTEAFF. The CDR3 nucleotides are TGTGCCATCATGGAGAACACTGAAGCTTTCTTT.

This clonotype came up a few times. The rearrangement uses TRBV29-1 and TRBJ2-7; tentatively, D is TRBD2 (7 bases). Germline V gene data show CDR1 as SQVTM and CDR2 as ANQGSEA. CDR3 length: 15 amino acids. Trimming removed 2 bases at V and 4 bases at J, with 18 bases between. This chain's CDR3 is CSVEPKCGGVYEQYF. CDR3 nucleotides: TGCAGCGTTGAACCCAAATGCGGGGGCGTTTACGAGCAGTACTTC.

This rearrangement joins TRBV3-1 to TRBJ2-1, with unresolved D. CDR1 LGHDT and CDR2 YNNKEL come from the germline V gene (reference sequence). Trimming shortened V by 0 bases and J by 3 bases, and 9 bases separated the two germline ends. CDR3 length: 15 amino acids. The chain's CDR3 is CASSQDHGSYNEQFF. CDR3 bases: TGTGCCAGCAGCCAAGATCATGGCAGCTACAATGAGCAGTTCTTC.

The J gene is TRBJ2-1, the V gene TRBV18, with 12 bases lining up with TRBD2. With 4 bases clipped from V and 4 bases from J, the junction kept 5 bases outside the gene matches. The CDR3 has 16 residues. Germline V gene lookup returns CDR1 KGHSH and CDR2 LQKENI. The CDR3 loop is CASSLRLAGDYNEQFF. The CDR3 DNA is TGTGCCAGCTCACTAAGACTAGCGGGGGATTACAATGAGCAGTTCTTC.

This clonotype was recorded at least ten times. J is TRBJ2-2 and V is TRBV27; D is undetermined. This CDR3 contains 16 residues. The germline V gene encodes CDR1 MNHEY and CDR2 SMNVEV (reference sequence). Trimming shortened V by 3 bases and J by 1 base, and 12 bases separated the two germline ends. CDR3 nucleotide sequence: TGTGCCAGCAGTTTTAGTCAGTCGAGGAACACCGGGGAGCTGTTTTTT. Its translation is CASSFSQSRNTGELFF.

Worth noting for this clonotype: The junction does not match germline at one end; this may be a read error. The V and J genes are TRBV20-1 and TRBJ2-7, with 12 bases identical to TRBD2. CDR3 length equals 16 residues. Germline V CDR1 and CDR2: DFQATT, SNEGSKA (reference sequence). The CDR3, as DNA: TGCTGTGCTCTTACCATGACTAGCGGGAGACCCTACGAGCAGTACTTC. Translating gives CCALTMTSGRPYEQYF.

The J gene is TRBJ2-7, the V gene TRBV5-6; tentatively, D is TRBD1 or TRBD2 (5 bases each). V shed 1 base and J shed 2 bases, with 10 bases lying between them. CDR1 is SGHDT and CDR2 is YYEEEE in the germline V gene. The CDR3 contains 14 residues. CDR3 amino acids: CASSLPGRPYEQYF. The CDR3, as DNA: TGTGCCAGCAGCTTGCCGGGACGGCCCTACGAGCAGTACTTC.

This clonotype has a count of ten or more. The chain links TRBV5-1 to TRBJ2-2, with a tentative D call TRBD1 (6 bases). The V end lost 4 bases, the J end lost 7 bases, and 11 bases lay between the germline ends. Germline assignment: CDR1 SGHRS and CDR2 YFSETQ. There are 13 residues in the CDR3. The CDR3 coding sequence is TGCGCCAGCAGCAGGACAGCCGTCGGGGAGCTGTTTTTT. Its protein product is CASSRTAVGELFF. Using reference TRBV5-1 and TRBJ2-2 for the parts outside the CDR3, the full variable domain is KAGVTQTPRYLIKTRGQQVTLSCSPISGHRSVSWYQQTPGQGLQFLFEYFSETQRNKGNFPGRFSGRQFSNSRSEMNVSTLELGDSALYLCASSRTAVGELFFGEGSRLTVL.

This clonotype showed up just a few times. The chain recombines TRBV29-1 with TRBJ1-5; 11 bases fit TRBD1. This CDR3 is 13 amino acids long. Trimming cost V 4 bases and J 5 bases; bases outside gene matches: 1. Per germline, CDR1 SQVTM and CDR2 ANQGSEA. This CDR3 is CSVGDRGDQPQHF. The CDR3, as DNA: TGCAGCGTTGGGGACAGGGGGGATCAGCCCCAGCATTTT.

Details on this clonotype: An end of the junction differs from the germline gene, which may be a read error. The rearrangement uses TRBV6-1 and TRBJ2-5; 10 bases align to TRBD2. Germline CDR1 MNHNS, CDR2 SASEGT. This CDR3 is built from 15 residues. The CDR3 here is CASSGQAGGPRALHF. In DNA, the CDR3 is TGTGCCAGCAGTGGACAAGCGGGAGGGCCAAGAGCCCTCCACTTC.

The V call is TRBV12-3 or TRBV12-4, the J call TRBJ2-3, with 12 bases fitting TRBD2. The CDR3 contains 17 residues. The V and J ends lost 1 base and 2 bases, in that order; junction bases with no gene match: 4. As DNA, the CDR3 is TGTGCCAGCAGTTTAGTACTAGCGGGGGGTTACACAGATACGCAGTATTTT. It specifies CASSLVLAGGYTDTQYF.

This clonotype was counted a few times. The chain is built from TRBV10-3 and TRBJ2-2; no clear D gene. V gave up 2 bases and J gave up 1 base, with 11 bases separating them. CDR3 size: 16 residues. From germline, CDR1 is ENHRY and CDR2 SYGVKD. DNA for the CDR3: TGTGCCATCAGTGAGCCCGACACAGAGAACACCGGGGAGCTGTTTTTT. Translated, it gives CAISEPDTENTGELFF.

A few counts support this clonotype. This sequence joins TRBV27 and TRBJ2-5; D remains ambiguous. The CDR3 runs 14 residues. Germline CDR1 MNHEY, CDR2 SMNVEV (reference sequence). V was pared by 7 bases and J by 1 base, with 13 bases between. The CDR3 DNA is TGTGCCAGCAAATTGGGGTACTTCCAAGAGACCCAGTACTTC. Translated, it gives CASKLGYFQETQYF.

The chain links TRBV6-1 to TRBJ2-1; D gene uncertain. Germline CDR1 reads MNHNS; CDR2 reads SASEGT. The CDR3 covers 14 residues. V lost 1 base and J lost 15, with 19 bases in between. The CDR3 sequence is CASSEVTVAPRPFF. The CDR3 nucleotides are TGTGCCAGCAGTGAAGTCACAGTAGCCCCCCGGCCGTTCTTC.

This chain joins TRBV6-1 and TRBJ1-5; D gene ambiguous. CDR1 MNHNS and CDR2 SASEGT come from the germline V gene. The CDR3 length is 16 residues. V was shortened by 2 bases and J by 0 bases, with 11 bases between the two germline ends. CDR3 in DNA: TGTGCCAGCAGTGAATTAGGACGGATTAGCAATCAGCCCCAGCATTTT. It is translated as CASSELGRISNQPQHF.

This clonotype was picked up many times. This sequence joins TRBV20-1 and TRBJ1-5; 8 bases map to TRBD1. The CDR3 has 14 amino acids. J gave up 0 bases and V 3 bases, and 1 base lay outside the gene matches. Looked up from germline, CDR1 is DFQATT and CDR2 is SNEGSKA (reference sequence). The CDR3: CSARTGVSNQPQHF. The CDR3, as DNA: TGCAGTGCTAGGACAGGGGTTAGCAATCAGCCCCAGCATTTT.

This clonotype showed up just a few times. The chain is built from TRBV20-1 and TRBJ2-7, with 9 bases fitting TRBD2. Germline V gives CDR1 DFQATT, CDR2 SNEGSKA (reference sequence). With 0 bases clipped from V and 0 bases from J, the junction kept 9 bases outside the gene matches. There are 17 residues in the CDR3. The CDR3 protein is CSARDQASGTTSYEQYF. In DNA form, the CDR3 reads TGCAGTGCTAGAGACCAGGCTAGCGGGACGACCTCCTACGAGCAGTACTTC.

This clonotype was counted ten times or more. The chain employs TRBV4-1 and TRBJ2-1, with 9 bases matching TRBD1. With V trimmed by 3 bases and J by 6 bases, 6 bases remained unmatched. Germline lookup yields CDR1 MGHRA and CDR2 YSYEKL. The CDR3 has 15 residues. DNA for the CDR3: TGCGCCAGCAGCCAGGCCGGGACAGGGTTCAATGAGCAGTTCTTC. Translation gives CASSQAGTGFNEQFF.

V is TRBV12-3 or TRBV12-4 and J is TRBJ2-1; D remains ambiguous. The CDR3 is 12 residues long. Trimming cost V 2 bases and J 11 bases, with 10 bases left between them. For the CDR3, the DNA is TGTGCCAGCAGTTTAATGGAGTCCAAGCAGTTCTTC. Translated: CASSLMESKQFF.

The chain employs TRBV12-3 or TRBV12-4 and TRBJ2-4; 14 bases align to TRBD2. The CDR3 is 16 residues long. V lost 7 bases to trimming and J lost 9 bases; unmatched junction nucleotides: 11. The CDR3 DNA reads TGTGCCAGCACCTCCACCCAGACTAGCGGGGGGGGCATTCAGTACTTC. Translating it yields CASTSTQTSGGGIQYF.

The gene calls are TRBV7-2 and TRBJ2-5, with no clear D. The ends were cut back, 10 bases at V and 5 bases at J, with 17 bases in the middle. The CDR3 runs to 13 residues. CDR1 and CDR2 (germline): SGHTA, FQGNSA. The CDR3 coding sequence is TGTGCCACCCTCTCCGGGCCCTCGGAGACCCAGTACTTC. It is translated as CATLSGPSETQYF.

The gene calls are TRBV5-5 and TRBJ1-2; TRBD1 matches 7 bases. The V gene end was trimmed by 5 bases and the J gene end by 2 bases; junction bases not matched to a gene: 9. There are 15 residues in the CDR3. The V gene's germline CDR1 is SGHKS and CDR2 YYEKEE (reference sequence). CDR3 sequence (DNA): TGTGCCAGCAGGTCTCAAATGACAGGGAACTATGGCTACACCTTC. The encoded protein is CASRSQMTGNYGYTF.

This clonotype has a handful of counts. The V and J genes are TRBV10-3 and TRBJ2-7, with 8 bases that match TRBD1. V was pared by 8 bases and J by 2 bases, with 5 bases of the junction left unmatched. Germline V lookup: CDR1 ENHRY, CDR2 SYGVKD. This CDR3 has 13 residues. The CDR3 reads CAISRQGTYEQYV. For the CDR3, the DNA is TGTGCCATCTCCCGACAGGGGACCTACGAGCAGTACGTC.

There are a few counts of this clonotype. The DNA of the CDR3 is TGCAGTGCTAGAGGACTAGACACAGATACGCAGTATTTT. Its protein is CSARGLDTDTQYF. The J gene is TRBJ2-3, the V gene TRBV20-1; D possibly corresponds to TRBD2 (6 bases). The germline V gene has CDR1 DFQATT and CDR2 SNEGSKA (reference sequence). This CDR3 contains 13 residues. V lost 1 base and J lost 2, with 7 bases in between.

The gene calls are TRBV23-1 and TRBJ2-7; no clear D. TRBV23-1 is an open reading frame, and its role is uncertain. The CDR3 spans 13 residues. The germline V and J ends were trimmed by 8 bases and 4 bases, with 15 bases remaining between them. As DNA, the CDR3 is TGCGCCAGCTCCATTCGGACGTCGTACGAGCAGTACGTC. Its translation: CASSIRTSYEQYV.

This clonotype was detected many times. DNA of the CDR3: TGCGCCAGCAGCTTAGGGCCTTACTATAGCTCCTACAATGAGCAGTTCTTC. Translated: CASSLGPYYSSYNEQFF. The rearrangement uses TRBV5-1 and TRBJ2-1, with no clear D. CDR1 and CDR2 (germline): SGHRS, YFSETQ. The ends were cut back, 2 bases at V and 0 bases at J, with 15 bases in the middle. This CDR3 has 17 residues.

The chain carries TRBV3-1 and TRBJ2-2; TRBD2 matches 14 bases. The CDR3 spans 17 residues. Germline trimming cut 2 bases from V and 5 bases from J; bases unmatched to any gene: 4. Germline CDR1 is LGHDT and CDR2 is YNNKEL (reference sequence). CDR3 amino acids: CASSQPWTSGRTGELFF. The CDR3, as DNA: TGTGCCAGCAGCCAACCCTGGACTAGCGGGAGGACCGGGGAGCTGTTTTTT.

Comment on this clonotype: This clone may be a read error of a much larger clone one base away. The chain employs TRBV15 and TRBJ2-1; TRBD1 matches at 7 bases. V lost 4 bases, J lost 0 bases, and 3 bases stayed unmatched. The CDR3 has 15 amino acids. From germline, CDR1 is LNHNV and CDR2 YYDKDF (reference sequence). CDR3 amino acids: CATSTTGSSYNEQFF. The CDR3 DNA reads TGTGCCACCAGCACGACAGGGAGCTCCTACAATGAGCAGTTCTTC. The whole variable domain, remainder taken from reference TRBV15 and TRBJ2-1, is DAMVIQNPRYQVTQFGKPVTLSCSQTLNHNVMYWYQQKSSQAPKLLFHYYDKDFNNEADTPDNFQSRRPNTSFCFLDIRSPGLGDTAMYLCATSTTGSSYNEQFFGPGTRLTVL.